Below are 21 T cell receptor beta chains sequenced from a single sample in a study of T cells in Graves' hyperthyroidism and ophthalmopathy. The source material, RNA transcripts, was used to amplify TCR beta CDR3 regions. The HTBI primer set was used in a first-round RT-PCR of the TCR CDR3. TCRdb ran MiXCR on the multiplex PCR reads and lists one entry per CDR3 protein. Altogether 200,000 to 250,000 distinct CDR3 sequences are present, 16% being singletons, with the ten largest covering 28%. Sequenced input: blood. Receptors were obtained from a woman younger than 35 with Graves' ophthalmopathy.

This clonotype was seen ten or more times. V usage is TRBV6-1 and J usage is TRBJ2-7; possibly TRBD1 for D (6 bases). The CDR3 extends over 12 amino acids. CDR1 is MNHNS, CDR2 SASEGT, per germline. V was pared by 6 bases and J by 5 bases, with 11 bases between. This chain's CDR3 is CASSNTGHEQYF. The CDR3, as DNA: TGTGCCAGCAGCAACACAGGGCACGAGCAGTACTTC.

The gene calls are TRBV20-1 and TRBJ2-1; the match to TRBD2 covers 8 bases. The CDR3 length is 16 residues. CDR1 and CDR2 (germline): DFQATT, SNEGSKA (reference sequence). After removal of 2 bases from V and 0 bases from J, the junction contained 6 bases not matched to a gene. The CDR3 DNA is TGCAGTGCTAGATTAACTAGCGGAAGCTCCTACAATGAGCAGTTCTTC. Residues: CSARLTSGSSYNEQFF.

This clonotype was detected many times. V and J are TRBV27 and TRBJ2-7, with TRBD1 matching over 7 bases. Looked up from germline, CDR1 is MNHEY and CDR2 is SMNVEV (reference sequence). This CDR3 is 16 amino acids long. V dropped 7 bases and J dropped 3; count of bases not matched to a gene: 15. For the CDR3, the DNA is TGTGCCAGCACACCCGCCGCCGGGACAGTGGTCTACGAGCAGTACTTC. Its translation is CASTPAAGTVVYEQYF.

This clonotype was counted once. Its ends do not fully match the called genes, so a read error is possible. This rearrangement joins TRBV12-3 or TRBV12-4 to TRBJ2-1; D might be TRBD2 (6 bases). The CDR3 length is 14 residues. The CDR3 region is CASSLLSGVDEQFF. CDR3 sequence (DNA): TGCGCCAGCAGTTTACTATCGGGAGTTGATGAGCAGTTCTTC.

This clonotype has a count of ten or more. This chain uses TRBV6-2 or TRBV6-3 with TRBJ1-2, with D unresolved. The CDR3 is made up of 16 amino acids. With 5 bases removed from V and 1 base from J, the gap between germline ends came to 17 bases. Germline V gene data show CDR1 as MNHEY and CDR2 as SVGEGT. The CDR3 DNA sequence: TGTGCCAGCAGTACCCCGGGCAGAGCCCTTAACTATGGCTACACCTTC. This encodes CASSTPGRALNYGYTF.

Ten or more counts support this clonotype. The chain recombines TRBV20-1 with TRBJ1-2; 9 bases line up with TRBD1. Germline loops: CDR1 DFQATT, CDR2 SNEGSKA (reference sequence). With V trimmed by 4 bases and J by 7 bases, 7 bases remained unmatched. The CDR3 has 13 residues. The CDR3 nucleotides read TGCAGTGCTAAACGGGACAGGGAGGTTGGCTACACCTTC. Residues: CSAKRDREVGYTF.

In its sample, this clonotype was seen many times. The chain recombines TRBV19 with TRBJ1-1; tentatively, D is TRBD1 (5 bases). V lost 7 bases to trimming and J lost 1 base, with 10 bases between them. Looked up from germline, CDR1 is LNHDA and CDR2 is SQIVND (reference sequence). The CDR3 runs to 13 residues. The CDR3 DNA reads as TGTGCCAGTACAGAGACAGAGAACACTGAAGCTTTCTTT. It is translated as CASTETENTEAFF.

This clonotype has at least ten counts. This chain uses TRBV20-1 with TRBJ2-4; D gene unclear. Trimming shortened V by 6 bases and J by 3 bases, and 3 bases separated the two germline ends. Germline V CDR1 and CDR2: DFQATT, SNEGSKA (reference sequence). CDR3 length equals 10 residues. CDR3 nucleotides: TGCAGTGCCTACAAAAACATTCAGTACTTC. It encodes CSAYKNIQYF.

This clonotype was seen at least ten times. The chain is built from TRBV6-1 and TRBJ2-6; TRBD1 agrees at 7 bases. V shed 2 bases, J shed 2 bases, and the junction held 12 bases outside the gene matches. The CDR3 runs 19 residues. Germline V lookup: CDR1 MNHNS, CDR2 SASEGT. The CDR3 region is CASSEYPAGGRTGANVLTF. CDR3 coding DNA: TGTGCCAGCAGTGAATACCCCGCAGGGGGTCGGACTGGGGCCAACGTCCTGACTTTC.

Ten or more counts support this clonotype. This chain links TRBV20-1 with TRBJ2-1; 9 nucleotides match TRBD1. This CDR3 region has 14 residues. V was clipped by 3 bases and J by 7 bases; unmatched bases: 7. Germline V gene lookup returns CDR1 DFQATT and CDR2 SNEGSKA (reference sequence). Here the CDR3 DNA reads TGCAGTGCTAGTAAACAGGGGGCTAGGAATGAGCAGTTCTTC. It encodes CSASKQGARNEQFF.

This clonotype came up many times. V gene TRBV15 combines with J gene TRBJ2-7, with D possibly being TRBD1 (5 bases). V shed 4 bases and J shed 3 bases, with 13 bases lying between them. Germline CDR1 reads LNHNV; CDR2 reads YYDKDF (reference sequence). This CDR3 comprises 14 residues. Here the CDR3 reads CATSISRDSYEQYF. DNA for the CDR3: TGTGCCACCAGCATATCTCGAGACAGCTACGAGCAGTACTTC.

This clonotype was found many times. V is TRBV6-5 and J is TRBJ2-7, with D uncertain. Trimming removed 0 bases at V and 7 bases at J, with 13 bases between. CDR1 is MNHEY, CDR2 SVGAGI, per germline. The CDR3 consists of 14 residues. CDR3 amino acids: CASSYSSTAQEQYF. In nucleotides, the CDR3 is TGTGCCAGCAGTTACTCGTCGACTGCTCAGGAGCAGTACTTC.

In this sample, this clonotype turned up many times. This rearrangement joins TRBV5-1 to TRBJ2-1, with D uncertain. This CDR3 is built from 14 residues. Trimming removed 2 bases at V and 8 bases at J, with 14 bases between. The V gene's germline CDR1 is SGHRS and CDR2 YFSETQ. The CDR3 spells CASSFYSGGDEQFF. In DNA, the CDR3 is TGCGCCAGCAGCTTTTACAGTGGCGGCGATGAGCAGTTCTTC.

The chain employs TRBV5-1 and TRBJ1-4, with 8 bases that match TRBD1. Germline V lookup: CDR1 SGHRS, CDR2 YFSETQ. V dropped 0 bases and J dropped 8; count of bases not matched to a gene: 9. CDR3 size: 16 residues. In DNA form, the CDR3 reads TGCGCCAGCAGCTTGGGGACAGGGAGCGCGGGAGAAAAACTGTTTTTT. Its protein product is CASSLGTGSAGEKLFF.

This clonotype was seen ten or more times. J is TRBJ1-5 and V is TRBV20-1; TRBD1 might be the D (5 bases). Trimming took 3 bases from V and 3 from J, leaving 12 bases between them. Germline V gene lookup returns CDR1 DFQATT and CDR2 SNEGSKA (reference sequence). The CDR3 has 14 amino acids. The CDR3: CSAREGRVNQPQHF. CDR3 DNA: TGCAGTGCTAGGGAGGGGCGAGTCAATCAGCCCCAGCATTTT.

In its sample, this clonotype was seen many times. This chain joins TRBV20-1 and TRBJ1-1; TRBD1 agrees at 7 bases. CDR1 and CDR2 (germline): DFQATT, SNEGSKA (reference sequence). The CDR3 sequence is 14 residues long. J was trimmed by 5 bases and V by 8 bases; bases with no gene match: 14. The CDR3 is CSTVQGKGATEAFF. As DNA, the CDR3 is TGCAGTACCGTTCAGGGAAAGGGGGCTACTGAAGCTTTCTTT.

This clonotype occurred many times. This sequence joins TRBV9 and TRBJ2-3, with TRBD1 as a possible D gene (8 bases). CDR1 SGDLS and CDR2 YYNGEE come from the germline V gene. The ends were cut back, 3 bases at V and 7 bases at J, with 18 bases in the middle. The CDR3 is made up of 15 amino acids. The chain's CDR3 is CASSGLGQGGHTQYF. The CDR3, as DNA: TGTGCCAGCAGCGGACTTGGACAGGGAGGGCATACGCAGTATTTT.

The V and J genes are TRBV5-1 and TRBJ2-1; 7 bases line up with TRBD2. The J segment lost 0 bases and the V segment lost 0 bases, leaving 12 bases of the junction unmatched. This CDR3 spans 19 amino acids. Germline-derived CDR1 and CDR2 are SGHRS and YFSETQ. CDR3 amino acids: CASSLVGAGVLNSYNEQFF. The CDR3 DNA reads TGCGCCAGCAGCTTGGTCGGGGCGGGGGTGCTAAACTCCTACAATGAGCAGTTCTTC.

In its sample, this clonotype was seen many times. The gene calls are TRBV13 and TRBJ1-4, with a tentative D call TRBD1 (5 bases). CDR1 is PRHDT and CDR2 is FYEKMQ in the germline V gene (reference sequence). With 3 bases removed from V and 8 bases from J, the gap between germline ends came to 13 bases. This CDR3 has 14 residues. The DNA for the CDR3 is TGTGCCAGCAGCTTTTCGGGGGTTGGGGAAAAACTGTTTTTT. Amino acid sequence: CASSFSGVGEKLFF.

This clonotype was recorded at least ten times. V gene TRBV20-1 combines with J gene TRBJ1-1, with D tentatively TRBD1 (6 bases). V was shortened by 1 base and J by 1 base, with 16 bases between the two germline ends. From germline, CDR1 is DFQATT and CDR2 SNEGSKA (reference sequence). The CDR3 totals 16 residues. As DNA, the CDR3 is TGCAGTGCTAGAGCTGGCCAGGGGTGGGCGAACACTGAAGCTTTCTTT. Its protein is CSARAGQGWANTEAFF.

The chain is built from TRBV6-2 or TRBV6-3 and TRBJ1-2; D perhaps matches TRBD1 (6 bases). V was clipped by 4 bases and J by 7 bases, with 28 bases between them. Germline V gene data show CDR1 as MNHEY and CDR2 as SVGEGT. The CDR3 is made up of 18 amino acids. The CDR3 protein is CASSSGTSIRTAPRGYTF. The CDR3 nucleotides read TGTGCCAGCAGTTCCGGGACTTCTATCCGGACAGCTCCCCGTGGCTACACCTTC.